Below, one T cell receptor beta chain is given with its context. The antigen remains unidentified. TCRdb re-analyzed the 5' RACE reads; it lists each CDR3 protein once, without DNA. Recorded for this sample: a few hundred thousand distinct CDR3 sequences. This entry comes from a study of T cells expressing NK-cell markers. Germline V CDR1 and CDR2: SQVTM, ANQGSEA. CDR3 length: 13 amino acids. Study results and caveats: In four donors, dominant clonotypes made up about 28.3-65% of CD3+CD56-NKG2C+ cells.

The chain couples TRBV29-1 to TRBJ1-4. Sequenced input: blood T cells: a sorted CD56 or NKG2C T cell subset, CD4+ or CD8+ T cells, or bulk PBMC T cells (not recorded which). This TCR was sampled from a man aged 18 to 69 in good health. The CDR3 reads CSVARITNEKLFF.